One sample yielded the 8 T cell receptor beta chains listed below, sequenced in a study of technical replicates of blood from a few donors. Measured with immunoSEQ multiplex PCR; TCRdb has only the in-frame clones, and not every one. The sample carries 65,000 to 85,000 clones, around 90% recorded once. Sequences were obtained from T cells isolated from PBMCs. These TCRs come from a human donor in good health.

The J gene is TRBJ2-7, the V gene TRBV5-1, with a weak D call TRBD1 (6 bases). This CDR3 spans 14 amino acids. V lost 3 bases to trimming and J lost 5 bases, with 15 bases between them. Per the germline V gene, CDR1 is SGHRS and CDR2 is YFSETQ. The CDR3 DNA reads as TGCGCCAGCAGCTCCCACAGGGAAATTAACGAGCAGTACTTC. Translation: CASSSHREINEQYF.

V and J are TRBV7-9 and TRBJ2-7; D is unresolved. Trimming took off 3 bases at V and 1 base at J, with 7 bases between the two ends. Germline loops: CDR1 SEHNR, CDR2 FQNEAQ (reference sequence). The CDR3 covers 13 residues. CDR3 in DNA: TGTGCCAGCAGCTTTCTAGAATCCTACGAGCAGTACTTC. It encodes CASSFLESYEQYF.

The chain couples TRBV15 to TRBJ1-5; 9 nucleotides agree with TRBD1. V was clipped by 0 bases and J by 7 bases; unmatched bases: 10. Germline V gene lookup returns CDR1 LNHNV and CDR2 YYDKDF (reference sequence). CDR3 length: 17 amino acids. The CDR3: CATSRDTGQGGRQPQHF. In nucleotides, the CDR3 is TGTGCCACCAGCAGAGATACGGGACAGGGAGGGAGGCAGCCCCAGCATTTT. The full variable domain, completed using reference TRBV15 and TRBJ1-5, is DAMVIQNPRYQVTQFGKPVTLSCSQTLNHNVMYWYQQKSSQAPKLLFHYYDKDFNNEADTPDNFQSRRPNTSFCFLDIRSPGLGDTAMYLCATSRDTGQGGRQPQHFGDGTRLSIL.

The genes are TRBV6-7 and TRBJ2-7; the D gene is possibly TRBD2 (6 bases). Being an ORF, TRBV6-7 has a function that is uncertain. The CDR3 spans 14 residues. The V gene lost 5 bases and the J gene lost 6 bases, with 17 bases spanning the gap. The CDR3 spells CASSPYYRLGEQYF. In nucleotides, the CDR3 is TGTGCCAGCAGTCCTTATTATAGACTAGGCGAGCAGTACTTC.

The genes are TRBV4-3 and TRBJ1-1; TRBD1 is a possible D gene (5 bases). Germline V gives CDR1 LGHNA, CDR2 YSLEER. The V end was cut by 4 bases, the J end by 5 bases, with 14 bases between. The CDR3 runs 14 residues. The CDR3 region is CASSRNIAGTEAFF. The CDR3 nucleotides read TGCGCCAGCAGCCGAAACATCGCAGGGACTGAAGCTTTCTTT.

The chain joins TRBV9 to TRBJ2-7; 8 nucleotides agree with TRBD2. This CDR3 contains 13 residues. Germline CDR1 SGDLS, CDR2 YYNGEE. V shed 4 bases and J 5 bases; nucleotides not matched to a gene: 5. The CDR3 loop reads CASSPRTSHEQYF. The DNA for the CDR3 is TGTGCCAGCAGCCCACGGACTAGCCACGAGCAGTACTTC.

The rearrangement uses TRBV28 and TRBJ2-1, with 9 bases aligning to TRBD2. The J segment lost 1 base and the V segment lost 7 bases, leaving 14 bases of the junction unmatched. The length of the CDR3 is 18 residues. Germline loops: CDR1 MDHEN, CDR2 SYDVKM. CDR3 DNA: TGTGCCAGCAAGGAACTAGCGGGCGTTTACCGTTCCTACAATGAGCAGTTCTTC. Its translation: CASKELAGVYRSYNEQFF.

The J gene is TRBJ2-1, the V gene TRBV27, with a tentative D call TRBD1 (6 bases). V was shortened by 4 bases and J by 7 bases, with 11 bases between the two germline ends. Germline CDR1 is MNHEY and CDR2 is SMNVEV (reference sequence). The CDR3 sequence is 13 residues long. CDR3 in DNA: TGTGCCAGCAGTTACGATCAGGGGAATGAGCAGTTCTTC. It translates to CASSYDQGNEQFF.